The 6 T cell receptor beta chains given below trace back to one sample, sequenced in a study of monozygotic twins with cystic fibrosis. Profiled with immunoSEQ multiplex PCR; TCRdb holds only in-frame clones, not every one. Of 13,000 to 15,000 clones in the sample, 75% to 90% were seen once. Sample: blood. The receptors were gathered from a boy aged 5-17 years with cystic fibrosis.

The V and J genes are TRBV18 and TRBJ2-7; 13 nucleotides match TRBD2. Germline V gene data show CDR1 as KGHSH and CDR2 as LQKENI. CDR3 length: 16 amino acids. V trimming: 4 bases; J trimming: 0 bases; junction bases outside the gene matches: 3. The CDR3 loop is CASSLGLAGNSYEQYF. The DNA of the CDR3 is TGTGCCAGCTCACTGGGACTAGCGGGAAACTCCTACGAGCAGTACTTC.

The chain recombines TRBV5-8 with TRBJ2-7, with a possible D match to TRBD1 (6 bases). CDR1 SGHTS and CDR2 YDEGEE come from the germline V gene. The CDR3 is made up of 16 amino acids. The V gene lost 1 base and the J gene lost 4 bases, with 18 bases spanning the gap. In nucleotides, the CDR3 is TGTGCCAGCAGCTTGCTTCTGTTTAGGACAGCATACGAGCAGTACTTC. As protein: CASSLLLFRTAYEQYF.

The chain links TRBV28 to TRBJ2-7; no firm D call. Per the germline V gene, CDR1 is MDHEN and CDR2 is SYDVKM. The CDR3 covers 19 residues. The V gene lost 2 bases and the J gene lost 3 bases, with 26 bases spanning the gap. CDR3 sequence (DNA): TGTGCCAGCAGTTTAGGGCCTAAGCTCGACTGGACCGATAACTACGAGCAGTACTTC. This gives the protein CASSLGPKLDWTDNYEQYF. Full variable domain (missing parts from reference TRBV28 and TRBJ2-7): DVKVTQSSRYLVKRTGEKVFLECVQDMDHENMFWYRQDPGLGLRLIYFSYDVKMKEKGDIPEGYSVSREKKERFSLILESASTNQTSMYLCASSLGPKLDWTDNYEQYFGPGTRLTVT.

V and J are TRBV18 and TRBJ2-7; TRBD1 aligns across 7 bases. V lost 3 bases and J lost 0; bases outside the gene matches: 8. The CDR3 covers 16 residues. Per germline, CDR1 KGHSH and CDR2 LQKENI. The CDR3 loop reads CASSPVAGGGSYEQYF. The CDR3 DNA is TGTGCCAGCTCACCGGTCGCAGGGGGTGGCTCCTACGAGCAGTACTTC.

This chain connects TRBV28 to TRBJ2-1; D call uncertain. V gave up 4 bases and J gave up 9 bases, with 7 bases separating them. The CDR3 is 11 residues long. The germline CDR1 and CDR2 sequences are MDHEN and SYDVKM. CDR3 sequence reads: CASSSYSEQFF. The CDR3 coding sequence is TGTGCCAGCAGTTCCTACTCTGAGCAGTTCTTC.

CDR3 sequence: CASSSRHQPQHF. For the CDR3, the DNA is TGTGCCAGCAGCTCACGCCATCAGCCCCAGCATTTT. The chain has TRBV2 and TRBJ1-5; D not resolved. With 6 bases removed from V and 5 bases from J, the gap between germline ends came to 8 bases. Germline-derived CDR1 and CDR2 are SNHLY and FYNNEI. The CDR3 runs to 12 residues. The full variable domain, completed using reference TRBV2 and TRBJ1-5, is EPEVTQTPSHQVTQMGQEVILRCVPISNHLYFYWYRQILGQKVEFLVSFYNNEISEKSEIFDDQFSVERPDGSNFTLKIRSTKLEDSAMYFCASSSRHQPQHFGDGTRLSIL.